The 2 T cell receptor beta chains reported below all come from one sample, sequenced in a study of blood T cell repertoires in COVID-19. Assay used: immunoSEQ multiplex PCR; TCRdb lists only in-frame clones, some missing. The table records around 46,000 clones, 77% of them present only once. The sample comprised peripheral blood. Every receptor here comes from a human donor with active or convalescent COVID-19. The donor label of this sample is uncertain.

V and J are TRBV27 and TRBJ2-1, with 7 bases fitting TRBD2. This CDR3 is built from 15 residues. After removal of 4 bases from V and 3 bases from J, the junction contained 6 bases not matched to a gene. Germline loops: CDR1 MNHEY, CDR2 SMNVEV (reference sequence). In DNA, the CDR3 is TGTGCCAGCAGTTCCCGGCGGGAGAGCTACAATGAGCAGTTCTTC. It yields the protein CASSSRRESYNEQFF.

This clone is labeled medium-sized. The chain joins TRBV6-6 to TRBJ1-1; D is uncertain. The CDR3 is 11 residues long. Trimming pared 7 bases from V and 8 bases from J, leaving 11 bases between. Germline lookup yields CDR1 MNHNY and CDR2 SVGAGI (reference sequence). CDR3 in DNA: TGTGCCAGCAATACCGCCGGGGAAGCTTTCTTT. Protein: CASNTAGEAFF.